This TCR beta chain is from a study of shared clonotypes between healthy human individuals. Repertoires were generated with immunoSEQ multiplex PCR, while TCRdb's copy carries only in-frame clones and drops some. Counted here are more than 2 million clones, about 95% occurring once; the ten biggest clones make up around 1.1%. Germline CDR1 SGHDT, CDR2 YYEEEE. The V end lost 2 bases, the J end lost 6 bases, and 8 bases lay between the germline ends. This CDR3 spans 12 amino acids. CD45RO negativity and positive selection for CCR7 defined naive CD8 cells, a population that excluded terminally differentiated effector memory CD45RA+ cells.

This chain uses TRBV5-6 with TRBJ1-2; tentatively, D is TRBD1 (5 bases). The sequence was obtained from a man younger than 35 in good health. Source material: naive CD8+ T cells sorted from blood. Here the CDR3 DNA reads TGTGCCAGCAGCTTTCAGACAGATGGCTACACCTTC. Its protein is CASSFQTDGYTF.